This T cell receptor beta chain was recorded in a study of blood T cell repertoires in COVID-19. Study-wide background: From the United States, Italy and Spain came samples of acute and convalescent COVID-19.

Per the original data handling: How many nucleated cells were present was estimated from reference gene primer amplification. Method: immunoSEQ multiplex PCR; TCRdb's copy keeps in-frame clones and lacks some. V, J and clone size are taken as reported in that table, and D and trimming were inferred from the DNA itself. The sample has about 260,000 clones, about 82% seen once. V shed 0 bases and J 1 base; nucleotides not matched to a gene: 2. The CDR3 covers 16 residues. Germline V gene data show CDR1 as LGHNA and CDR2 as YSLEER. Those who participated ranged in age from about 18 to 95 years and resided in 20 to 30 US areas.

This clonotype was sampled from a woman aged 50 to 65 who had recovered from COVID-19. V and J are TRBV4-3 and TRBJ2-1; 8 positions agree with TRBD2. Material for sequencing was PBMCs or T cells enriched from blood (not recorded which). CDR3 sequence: CASSQESGGSYNEQFF. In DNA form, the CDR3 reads TGCGCCAGCAGCCAAGAGAGCGGGGGTTCCTACAATGAGCAGTTCTTC.